This T cell receptor beta chain was captured in a study of shared clonotypes between healthy human individuals. Trimming removed 0 bases from V and 3 bases from J; junction bases left unmatched: 3. The CDR3 runs to 15 residues. Germline CDR1 reads SGDLS; CDR2 reads YYNGEE. In unsorted samples, genomic DNA was obtained using 85 million to 90 million PBMCs. The table came from immunoSEQ multiplex PCR; TCRdb's copy has only in-frame clones and leaves some out. Here the sample spans approximately 480,000 clones, almost 80% being singletons. V and J are TRBV9 and TRBJ2-7; TRBD2 matches 10 bases. This TCR was sampled from a woman aged 40 to 55 in good health. Some clones in this sample may be carry-over from other donors' samples. The specimen was PBMCs. The CDR3: CASSVGLAGVYEQYF. Written as DNA, the CDR3 is TGTGCCAGCAGCGTAGGCCTAGCGGGAGTCTACGAGCAGTACTTC. Based on the CDR3 plus reference TRBV9 and TRBJ2-7, the full variable domain is DSGVTQTPKHLITATGQRVTLRCSPRSGDLSVYWYQQSLDQGLQFLIQYYNGEERAKGNILERFSAQQFPDLHSELNLSSLELGDSALYFCASSVGLAGVYEQYFGPGTRLTVT.